The 32 T cell receptor beta chains below all came from one sample that was sequenced in a study of graft-versus-host responses after intestinal transplantation. TCRdb's copy holds only in-frame clones and misses some; the assay was immunoSEQ multiplex PCR. The data show fewer than 25,000 clones, with 50% to 70% seen just once and 0.95% to 1.1% held by the top ten. The source material was alloreactive CD4+ T cells from a mixed lymphocyte reaction culture, sampled before intestinal transplant. The subset is: CFSE-low proliferating T cells sorted from approximately 6-day pre-transplant mixed lymphocyte reaction (GvH or HvG direction). These receptors all come from a human patient who received an intestinal transplant.

This chain links TRBV29-1 with TRBJ1-2; a possible D gene is TRBD1 (5 bases). Germline assignment: CDR1 SQVTM and CDR2 ANQGSEA. This CDR3 is built from 15 residues. Trimming took off 4 bases at V and 4 bases at J, with 19 bases between the two ends. DNA for the CDR3: TGCAGCGTTGTACTGAGTAAGGGGCTCTTCTATGGCTACACCTTC. Amino acid sequence: CSVVLSKGLFYGYTF.

The chain links TRBV5-4 to TRBJ1-2, with 7 nucleotides matching TRBD1. The CDR3 loop spans 16 amino acids. Trimming cost V 4 bases and J 0 bases; bases outside gene matches: 9. The V gene's germline CDR1 is SGHNT and CDR2 YYREEE (reference sequence). This chain's CDR3 is CASSLQTGNANYGYTF. The CDR3 DNA is TGTGCCAGCAGCCTCCAGACAGGGAACGCTAACTATGGCTACACCTTC. Looking up the rest from reference TRBV5-4 and TRBJ1-2 gives the full variable domain: ETGVTQSPTHLIKTRGQQVTLRCSSQSGHNTVSWYQQALGQGPQFIFQYYREEENGRGNFPPRFSGLQFPNYSSELNVNALELDDSALYLCASSLQTGNANYGYTFGSGTRLTVV.

The rearrangement joins TRBV25-1 to TRBJ2-1; 7 nucleotides align to TRBD1. Looked up from germline, CDR1 is MGHDK and CDR2 is SYGVNS. V shed 6 bases and J 1 base; nucleotides not matched to a gene: 3. CDR3 length: 14 residues. This chain's CDR3 is CASRGGGSYNEQFF. CDR3 nucleotides: TGTGCCAGCAGAGGGGGCGGGTCCTACAATGAGCAGTTCTTC. The whole variable domain, remainder taken from reference TRBV25-1 and TRBJ2-1, is EADIYQTPRYLVIGTGKKITLECSQTMGHDKMYWYQQDPGMELHLIHYSYGVNSTEKGDLSSESTVSRIRTEHFPLTLESARPSHTSQYLCASRGGGSYNEQFFGPGTRLTVL.

The V and J genes are TRBV6-6 and TRBJ2-5; 13 nucleotides align to TRBD2. The germline V gene has CDR1 MNHNY and CDR2 SVGAGI (reference sequence). The CDR3 is made up of 15 amino acids. The junction had 4 bases not matched to a gene; V was cut back by 5 bases and J by 4 bases. Here the CDR3 reads CASSPGLAGVETQYF. CDR3 DNA sequence: TGTGCCAGCAGTCCTGGACTAGCGGGAGTAGAGACCCAGTACTTC.

The chain uses TRBV4-1 and TRBJ1-5, with 12 nucleotides matching TRBD1. Germline values: CDR1 MGHRA, CDR2 YSYEKL. The V gene end was trimmed by 4 bases and the J gene end by 2 bases; junction bases not matched to a gene: 6. The CDR3 spans 17 residues. Here the CDR3 reads CASSRGTGGFRNQPQHF. The CDR3 DNA reads TGCGCCAGCAGCCGTGGGACAGGGGGCTTTCGCAATCAGCCCCAGCATTTT.

This clone has more than one count but fewer than ten. The V gene is TRBV11-1, the J gene TRBJ2-1; no clear D gene. Trimming removed 0 bases from V and 0 bases from J, with 6 bases in between. The V gene's germline CDR1 is SGHAT and CDR2 FQDESV (reference sequence). This CDR3 is 15 amino acids long. The CDR3 loop reads CASSLAASSYNEQFF. The CDR3 bases are TGTGCCAGCAGCTTAGCGGCTTCCTCCTACAATGAGCAGTTCTTC.

This rearrangement joins TRBV5-1 to TRBJ2-7; D remains ambiguous. V was pared by 0 bases and J by 2 bases, with 12 bases between. The CDR3 has 15 amino acids. Germline CDR1 is SGHRS and CDR2 is YFSETQ. CDR3 sequence: CASSLGQNRPYEQYF. The CDR3, as DNA: TGCGCCAGCAGCTTGGGGCAGAACCGTCCCTACGAGCAGTACTTC.

This clone was detected once. J is TRBJ1-2 and V is TRBV6-1; 10 bases fit TRBD1. V gave up 6 bases and J gave up 6 bases; unmatched junction bases: 1. This CDR3 has 12 residues. Germline V CDR1 and CDR2: MNHNS, SASEGT. The DNA for the CDR3 is TGTGCCAGCAGAGGGACAGGGGATGGCTACACCTTC. The encoded protein is CASRGTGDGYTF.

This clone was picked up a small number of times. The chain couples TRBV13 to TRBJ1-2; D uncertain. CDR1 is PRHDT, CDR2 FYEKMQ, per germline (reference sequence). Trimming removed 4 bases at V and 4 bases at J, with 10 bases between. The CDR3 is 13 amino acids. The CDR3 bases are TGTGCCAGCAGCTCTAGCCTCGGCTATGGCTACACCTTC. Translating it yields CASSSSLGYGYTF. The full variable domain, with the rest looked up from reference TRBV13 and TRBJ1-2, is AAGVIQSPRHLIKEKRETATLKCYPIPRHDTVYWYQQGPGQDPQFLISFYEKMQSDKGSIPDRFSAQQFSDYHSELNMSSLELGDSALYFCASSSSLGYGYTFGSGTRLTVV.

In its sample, this clone was seen a few times. The V call is TRBV11-2, the J call TRBJ2-1; 7 positions agree with TRBD2. Per the germline V gene, CDR1 is SGHAT and CDR2 is FQNNGV. V lost 1 base to trimming and J lost 0 bases; unmatched junction nucleotides: 0. The CDR3 has 15 residues. CDR3 sequence (DNA): TGTGCCAGCAGCTTAGCTAGCGGCTCCTACAATGAGCAGTTCTTC. Translation gives CASSLASGSYNEQFF.

The rearrangement joins TRBV15 to TRBJ2-7; maybe TRBD2 (6 bases). CDR3 length equals 16 residues. V gave up 4 bases and J gave up 0 bases, with 16 bases separating them. Germline V gene sequence: CDR1 LNHNV, CDR2 YYDKDF (reference sequence). The CDR3 nucleotides read TGTGCCACCAGCAAAGATAAAGTAGCGGCCTCCTACGAGCAGTACTTC. Protein sequence: CATSKDKVAASYEQYF.

The chain has TRBV2 and TRBJ1-5, with 10 bases fitting TRBD1. Germline CDR1 SNHLY, CDR2 FYNNEI. This CDR3 region has 15 residues. The V segment lost 1 base and the J segment 4 bases; nucleotides outside the gene matches: 1. In DNA form, the CDR3 reads TGTGCCAGCAGTGAAGAGGGACAGGGGAATCAGCCCCAGCATTTT. It codes for CASSEEGQGNQPQHF. Full variable domain (rest looked up from reference TRBV2 and TRBJ1-5): EPEVTQTPSHQVTQMGQEVILRCVPISNHLYFYWYRQILGQKVEFLVSFYNNEISEKSEIFDDQFSVERPDGSNFTLKIRSTKLEDSAMYFCASSEEGQGNQPQHFGDGTRLSIL.

The rearrangement links TRBV5-1 to TRBJ1-5, with 7 bases lining up with TRBD1. The CDR3 is 15 amino acids. Germline V gene sequence: CDR1 SGHRS, CDR2 YFSETQ. The junction had 6 bases not matched to a gene; V was cut back by 0 bases and J by 6 bases. Here the CDR3 DNA reads TGCGCCAGCAGCTTGGAGACAGGGAGAGGTCAGCCCCAGCATTTT. It translates to CASSLETGRGQPQHF.

This clone occurred once. The chain couples TRBV7-9 to TRBJ2-5; maybe TRBD2 (7 bases). Germline V lookup: CDR1 SEHNR, CDR2 FQNEAQ (reference sequence). Trimming pared 2 bases from V and 4 bases from J, leaving 14 bases between. This CDR3 contains 15 residues. The CDR3 DNA sequence: TGTGCCAGCAGCTTATACGCGGGGGCTGGAGAGACCCAGTACTTC. Its protein product is CASSLYAGAGETQYF. Drawing the rest from reference TRBV7-9 and TRBJ2-5, the complete variable domain is DTGVSQNPRHKITKRGQNVTFRCDPISEHNRLYWYRQTLGQGPEFLTYFQNEAQLEKSRLLSDRFSAERPKGSFSTLEIQRTEQGDSAMYLCASSLYAGAGETQYFGPGTRLLVL.

The chain combines TRBV6-6 with TRBJ1-4; 7 nucleotides align to TRBD1. Germline CDR1 MNHNY, CDR2 SVGAGI (reference sequence). The ends lost 7 bases at V and 8 bases at J; junction bases unmatched: 13. The CDR3 runs 15 residues. The DNA of the CDR3 is TGTGCCAGCACGGCTTTTACAGGGGTTAAGGAAAAACTGTTTTTT. This encodes CASTAFTGVKEKLFF.

The gene calls are TRBV19 and TRBJ2-1, with TRBD2 matching 7 bases. The CDR3 is made up of 15 amino acids. The germline V gene has CDR1 LNHDA and CDR2 SQIVND (reference sequence). The trim removed 5 bases at V and 3 bases at J, leaving 7 bases unmatched. The DNA of the CDR3 is TGTGCCAGTAGTTTTAGGCTAGCGGACTACAATGAGCAGTTCTTC. Translation gives CASSFRLADYNEQFF.

The chain combines TRBV18 with TRBJ1-1, with D uncertain. The CDR3 totals 14 residues. Looked up from germline, CDR1 is KGHSH and CDR2 is LQKENI. The germline V and J ends were trimmed by 4 bases and 1 base, with 10 bases remaining between them. The CDR3 loop is CASSLVRENTEAFF. In DNA, the CDR3 is TGTGCCAGCTCACTGGTCCGGGAGAACACTGAAGCTTTCTTT.

The V and J genes are TRBV11-3 and TRBJ2-2, with TRBD2 matching 13 bases. The CDR3 totals 17 residues. J lost 6 bases, V lost 5 bases, and 9 bases had no gene match. CDR1 SGHNT and CDR2 YENEEA come from the germline V gene. As DNA, the CDR3 is TGTGCCAGCAGCGAAATAGGACTAGCGGGAGTTCCCGGGGAGCTGTTTTTT. Translation gives CASSEIGLAGVPGELFF.

J is TRBJ1-5 and V is TRBV11-2; D is uncertain. This CDR3 is 13 amino acids long. The ends were cut back, 4 bases at V and 3 bases at J, with 7 bases in the middle. The germline CDR1 and CDR2 sequences are SGHAT and FQNNGV. The CDR3 bases are TGTGCCAGCAGCTGGGCAGACAATCAGCCCCAGCATTTT. Amino acid sequence: CASSWADNQPQHF.

This clone was counted a single time. The V gene is TRBV2, the J gene TRBJ2-1; 10 nucleotides line up with TRBD1. Losses at the gene ends were 4 bases for V and 0 bases for J; bases not matched to a gene: 0. CDR1 is SNHLY and CDR2 is FYNNEI in the germline V gene. This CDR3 contains 15 residues. The CDR3 is CASSGDRGSYNEQFF. CDR3 nucleotides: TGTGCCAGCAGTGGGGACAGGGGCTCCTACAATGAGCAGTTCTTC.

The J gene is TRBJ2-7, the V gene TRBV28, with 9 bases identical to TRBD2. The V and J ends lost 6 bases and 1 base, in that order; junction bases with no gene match: 7. The germline V gene encodes CDR1 MDHEN and CDR2 SYDVKM. The length of the CDR3 is 15 residues. This chain's CDR3 is CASSQSGGPSYEQYF. The CDR3 region has the DNA TGTGCCAGCAGCCAAAGCGGGGGGCCGTCCTACGAGCAGTACTTC.

The rearrangement links TRBV14 to TRBJ2-5; D is uncertain. The V gene lost 2 bases and the J gene lost 5 bases, with 15 bases spanning the gap. The CDR3 loop spans 15 amino acids. Germline V gene lookup returns CDR1 SGHDN and CDR2 FVKESK. In DNA form, the CDR3 reads TGTGCCAGCAGCCAAAGGCAGGAAAGGTGGGAGACCCAGTACTTC. Amino acid sequence: CASSQRQERWETQYF.

In its sample, this clone was seen a few times. CDR3 nucleotide sequence: TGTGCCAGCCGACTAAGCACTTCACCCCTCCACTTT. As protein: CASRLSTSPLHF. The genes are TRBV18 and TRBJ1-6; D remains ambiguous. With 8 bases removed from V and 9 bases from J, the gap between germline ends came to 11 bases. CDR3 length: 12 residues. Germline assignment: CDR1 KGHSH and CDR2 LQKENI.

J is TRBJ2-7 and V is TRBV11-2; D perhaps matches TRBD1 (5 bases). The V and J ends lost 4 bases and 3 bases respectively, with 13 bases between them. Germline V gives CDR1 SGHAT, CDR2 FQNNGV. This CDR3 is built from 14 residues. CDR3 bases: TGTGCCAGCAGCTCTCAGGGCTGGGTCTACGAGCAGTACTTC. Its translation is CASSSQGWVYEQYF.

The CDR3 DNA follows: TGCGCCAGCGGACTGACAGGGCGGAACTATGGCTACACCTTC. It specifies CASGLTGRNYGYTF. The chain links TRBV10-2 to TRBJ1-2, with 7 bases fitting TRBD1. V dropped 8 bases and J dropped 2; count of bases not matched to a gene: 8. This CDR3 region has 14 residues. Germline V gene sequence: CDR1 WSHSY, CDR2 SAAADI.

This chain links TRBV5-1 with TRBJ2-3; D ambiguous. From germline, CDR1 is SGHRS and CDR2 YFSETQ. This CDR3 has 17 amino acids. Trimming stripped 3 bases from V and 0 bases from J, with 17 bases between. CDR3 sequence: CASSYPPATTSTDTQYF. Written as DNA, the CDR3 is TGCGCCAGCAGCTACCCCCCAGCGACCACCAGCACAGATACGCAGTATTTT. The full variable domain, rest sourced from reference TRBV5-1 and TRBJ2-3, is KAGVTQTPRYLIKTRGQQVTLSCSPISGHRSVSWYQQTPGQGLQFLFEYFSETQRNKGNFPGRFSGRQFSNSRSEMNVSTLELGDSALYLCASSYPPATTSTDTQYFGPGTRLTVL.

The table lists this clone with a few counts. The rearrangement links TRBV5-1 to TRBJ2-1; 11 bases match TRBD2. CDR3 length: 17 residues. Looked up from germline, CDR1 is SGHRS and CDR2 is YFSETQ. Trimming took 1 base from V and 4 from J; bases not matched to a gene: 7. CDR3 sequence: CASSLFLAGGVYNEQFF. CDR3 DNA sequence: TGCGCCAGCAGCTTGTTTCTAGCGGGAGGAGTTTACAATGAGCAGTTCTTC.

The chain links TRBV5-1 to TRBJ1-2; 7 positions agree with TRBD1. Germline assignment: CDR1 SGHRS and CDR2 YFSETQ. Trimming at V came to 0 bases and at J to 2 bases, leaving 4 bases not matched to a gene. CDR3 length: 15 amino acids. The CDR3 loop reads CASSLGGTANYGYTF. The CDR3 DNA sequence: TGCGCCAGCAGCTTGGGGGGGACAGCAAACTATGGCTACACCTTC.

CDR3: CASSLEGLKYNEQFF. In DNA form, the CDR3 reads TGCGCCAGCAGCTTGGAGGGACTTAAGTACAATGAGCAGTTCTTC. The chain couples TRBV5-1 to TRBJ2-1; D may be TRBD2 (6 bases). V shed 0 bases and J shed 4 bases, with 11 bases lying between them. Germline loops: CDR1 SGHRS, CDR2 YFSETQ. The CDR3 consists of 15 residues.

The chain carries TRBV30 and TRBJ1-1, with a tentative D call TRBD1 (5 bases). The ends were cut back, 2 bases at V and 0 bases at J, with 10 bases in the middle. The CDR3 totals 14 residues. Germline V gene sequence: CDR1 GTSNPN, CDR2 SVGIG (reference sequence). The CDR3 here is CAWSRRGLNTEAFF. For the CDR3, the DNA is TGTGCCTGGAGTAGGAGGGGACTGAACACTGAAGCTTTCTTT.

This clone was seen a handful of times. The V and J genes are TRBV2 and TRBJ2-1; 12 bases are a match to TRBD2. V was clipped by 11 bases and J by 4 bases; unmatched bases: 3. Looked up from germline, CDR1 is SNHLY and CDR2 is FYNNEI. CDR3 length: 13 amino acids. CDR3 loop: CAVLAGGYNEQFF. The CDR3 DNA is TGTGCCGTCCTAGCGGGGGGGTACAATGAGCAGTTCTTC.

This clone came up once. The chain recombines TRBV28 with TRBJ1-2, with D tentatively TRBD1 (5 bases). This CDR3 contains 14 residues. CDR1 is MDHEN, CDR2 SYDVKM, per germline. Trimming pared 4 bases from V and 8 bases from J, leaving 17 bases between. CDR3 sequence: CASSSGTASSGYTF. Written as DNA, the CDR3 is TGTGCCAGCAGTTCCGGGACTGCGTCCTCGGGCTACACCTTC.